The next 9 T cell receptor beta chains were all read from a single sample in a study of blood T cell repertoires in COVID-19. The assay was immunoSEQ multiplex PCR, and TCRdb's table has in-frame clones only and misses some. The data hold 400,000 to 450,000 clones, with roughly nine tenths observed a single time. Sample: PBMCs or T cells enriched from blood (not recorded which). The receptors derive from a man in his thirties or forties who had recovered from COVID-19.

The rearrangement joins TRBV18 to TRBJ1-5, with D possibly matching TRBD1 (6 bases). The CDR3 runs 16 residues. Germline V gene sequence: CDR1 KGHSH, CDR2 LQKENI. V lost 4 bases to trimming and J lost 3 bases, with 16 bases between them. The CDR3 spells CASSREGGTNNQPQHF. In nucleotides, the CDR3 is TGTGCCAGCTCACGGGAGGGGGGGACCAACAATCAGCCCCAGCATTTT.

This clone was seen a handful of times. The chain joins TRBV28 to TRBJ2-5, with D uncertain. Germline CDR1 is MDHEN and CDR2 is SYDVKM. V was cut by 4 bases and J by 1 base, with 4 bases left in between. The CDR3 is 12 residues long. CDR3 loop: CASSSGQETQYF. The CDR3, as DNA: TGTGCCAGCAGTTCCGGCCAAGAGACCCAGTACTTC.

This clone was seen just once. The gene calls are TRBV9 and TRBJ2-3; 8 positions agree with TRBD2. The CDR3 contains 16 residues. Trimming cost V 0 bases and J 5 bases; bases outside gene matches: 8. Looked up from germline, CDR1 is SGDLS and CDR2 is YYNGEE. The CDR3 sequence is CASSVEIAGKGDTQYF. The CDR3 DNA is TGTGCCAGCAGCGTAGAAATAGCGGGGAAGGGAGATACGCAGTATTTT.

This sequence joins TRBV2 and TRBJ1-5, with unresolved D. V was clipped by 2 bases and J by 5 bases, with 7 bases between them. From germline, CDR1 is SNHLY and CDR2 FYNNEI. This CDR3 has 13 residues. This CDR3 is CASSELRDQPQHF. The CDR3, as DNA: TGTGCCAGCAGTGAACTGAGAGATCAGCCCCAGCATTTT. The entire variable domain, with the rest obtained from reference TRBV2 and TRBJ1-5, is as follows: EPEVTQTPSHQVTQMGQEVILRCVPISNHLYFYWYRQILGQKVEFLVSFYNNEISEKSEIFDDQFSVERPDGSNFTLKIRSTKLEDSAMYFCASSELRDQPQHFGDGTRLSIL.

The chain employs TRBV28 and TRBJ1-2; 9 bases line up with TRBD1. Germline CDR1 and CDR2: MDHEN and SYDVKM. The CDR3 runs to 17 residues. The V segment lost 6 bases and the J segment 2 bases; nucleotides outside the gene matches: 13. The CDR3 region has the DNA TGTGCCAGCAGCTCATACGCGACAGGGGGGGCAAACTATGGCTACACCTTC. This translates into CASSSYATGGANYGYTF.

The chain couples TRBV5-6 to TRBJ1-2; a possible D gene is TRBD1 (5 bases). CDR1 is SGHDT and CDR2 is YYEEEE in the germline V gene. The CDR3 runs to 14 residues. V was clipped by 4 bases and J by 3 bases, with 13 bases between them. The CDR3 spells CASSLRTLDYGYTF. For the CDR3, the DNA is TGTGCCAGCAGCCTACGGACACTTGACTATGGCTACACCTTC.

This chain links TRBV18 with TRBJ1-1; 8 bases align to TRBD1. In germline, CDR1 is KGHSH, CDR2 LQKENI. This CDR3 is 14 amino acids long. With V trimmed by 6 bases and J by 5 bases, 8 bases remained unmatched. The DNA of the CDR3 is TGTGCCAGCTCCCTTGGGACAGGTGAAACTGAAGCTTTCTTT. Translation: CASSLGTGETEAFF.

The V and J genes are TRBV5-1 and TRBJ2-2; 11 nucleotides match TRBD2. V dropped 5 bases and J dropped 1; count of bases not matched to a gene: 4. This CDR3 contains 16 residues. Germline CDR1 SGHRS, CDR2 YFSETQ. Here the CDR3 reads CASRPTSGGNTGELFF. The DNA for the CDR3 is TGCGCCAGCAGGCCTACTAGCGGGGGGAACACCGGGGAGCTGTTTTTT.

This clone occurred once. The CDR3 region is CSVPARGYTGELFF. DNA for the CDR3: TGCAGCGTTCCGGCACGGGGGTATACCGGGGAGCTGTTTTTT. The J gene is TRBJ2-2, the V gene TRBV29-1, with D perhaps TRBD2 (6 bases). CDR3 length: 14 amino acids. V was pared by 5 bases and J by 5 bases, with 15 bases between. The germline CDR1 and CDR2 sequences are SQVTM and ANQGSEA.